This entry lists 28 T cell receptor beta chains sequenced from one sample in a study of PD-1 blockade in classical Hodgkin lymphoma. Stated time point: newly diagnosed, previously untreated cHL patient sample. Negative selection with magnets was how CD8+ T cells were isolated from the thawed PBMCs. Only in-frame clones appear in the TCRdb table, and some are missing; sequencing was by immunoSEQ multiplex PCR. The sample yields about 4,200 clones, approximately 80% seen once. The sequencing input was CD8+ T cells from blood. All receptors derive from a human donor with classical Hodgkin lymphoma.

The J gene is TRBJ2-7, the V gene TRBV21-1; the D call TRBD1 from the table was never checked on the DNA. TRBV21-1 is an annotated pseudogene. The CDR3 spans 16 residues. The CDR3 DNA reads as TGTGCCAGCATCTCGAAACAGGGGGCCCCCCTCTACGAGCAGTACTTC. Translation gives CASISKQGAPLYEQYF.

This clone was counted once. The chain recombines TRBV28 with TRBJ2-7; TRBD2 matches at 11 bases. The germline V gene encodes CDR1 MDHEN and CDR2 SYDVKM. The CDR3 runs 19 residues. Trimming took 4 bases from V and 0 from J; bases not matched to a gene: 14. CDR3 region: CASSSPGGTSGTSSYEQYF. The CDR3 DNA reads as TGTGCCAGCAGTTCCCCCGGCGGGACTAGCGGAACCAGCTCCTACGAGCAGTACTTC.

This chain joins TRBV11-2 and TRBJ2-7; 12 bases are a match to TRBD2. The junction had 3 bases not matched to a gene; V was cut back by 5 bases and J by 1 base. CDR3 length equals 15 residues. Germline CDR1 is SGHAT and CDR2 is FQNNGV. The CDR3 loop reads CASSTTSGRSYEQYF. CDR3 DNA sequence: TGTGCCAGCAGCACTACTAGCGGGAGGTCCTACGAGCAGTACTTC.

The gene calls are TRBV14 and TRBJ2-7, with D possibly TRBD1 on 5 matching bases. This CDR3 is built from 13 residues. Germline V gives CDR1 SGHDN, CDR2 FVKESK. V was clipped by 4 bases and J by 2 bases, with 9 bases between them. The DNA for the CDR3 is TGTGCCAGCAGCCCCAGACAGACCTACGAGCAGTACTTC. It encodes CASSPRQTYEQYF.

The rearrangement uses TRBV5-1 and TRBJ2-7, with 12 bases fitting TRBD1. The V gene end was trimmed by 1 base and the J gene end by 5 bases; junction bases not matched to a gene: 10. Germline V gene data show CDR1 as SGHRS and CDR2 as YFSETQ. CDR3 size: 17 residues. CDR3 DNA sequence: TGCGCCAGCAGCTTGAGTAATTTGGGACAGGGGGCCCACGAGCAGTACTTC. Translation gives CASSLSNLGQGAHEQYF.

This clone was seen more than once but under ten times. The genes are TRBV5-4 and TRBJ2-5, with TRBD1 as a possible D gene (5 bases). Germline assignment: CDR1 SGHNT and CDR2 YYREEE (reference sequence). Trimming pared 2 bases from V and 5 bases from J, leaving 10 bases between. The CDR3 loop spans 13 amino acids. CDR3 amino acids: CASSLGKGETQYF. The CDR3 DNA follows: TGTGCCAGCAGCTTAGGTAAGGGGGAGACCCAGTACTTC.

The chain has TRBV5-1 and TRBJ2-6, with D perhaps matching TRBD1 (5 bases). V lost 0 bases, J lost 0 bases, and 10 bases lay in between. Germline V lookup: CDR1 SGHRS, CDR2 YFSETQ. This CDR3 has 17 amino acids. This CDR3 reads CASSLGGAFSGANVLTF. DNA of the CDR3: TGCGCCAGCAGCTTGGGTGGGGCTTTCTCTGGGGCCAACGTCCTGACTTTC.

The V and J genes are TRBV27 and TRBJ1-5, with 10 bases matching TRBD1. The germline V gene encodes CDR1 MNHEY and CDR2 SMNVEV (reference sequence). This CDR3 region has 18 residues. V lost 6 bases, J lost 3 bases, and 14 bases stayed unmatched. CDR3 bases: TGTGCCAGCAGATACAGGGGTCCGGGACAGGGGTCCAATCAGCCCCAGCATTTT. Translating gives CASRYRGPGQGSNQPQHF.

The V call is TRBV28, the J call TRBJ2-7, with 8 bases lining up with TRBD2. V trimming: 3 bases; J trimming: 3 bases; junction bases outside the gene matches: 7. This CDR3 is 15 amino acids long. From germline, CDR1 is MDHEN and CDR2 SYDVKM. CDR3 residues: CASSLRREAVYEQYF. The DNA of the CDR3 is TGTGCCAGCAGTTTGAGGCGGGAGGCCGTCTACGAGCAGTACTTC.

This clone showed up just a few times. This rearrangement joins TRBV7-9 to TRBJ1-5, with D tentatively TRBD1 (5 bases). This CDR3 is 14 amino acids long. CDR1 is SEHNR and CDR2 is FQNEAQ in the germline V gene (reference sequence). Trimming stripped 2 bases from V and 2 bases from J, with 7 bases between. CDR3 residues: CASSLQGRNQPQHF. The CDR3 DNA is TGTGCCAGCAGCTTACAGGGACGCAATCAGCCCCAGCATTTT.

V and J are TRBV6-6 and TRBJ2-4; the match to TRBD2 covers 13 bases. The germline gives CDR1 MNHNY, CDR2 SVGAGI (reference sequence). This CDR3 is 13 amino acids long. V was clipped by 9 bases and J by 8 bases; unmatched bases: 4. CDR3 sequence reads: CASGLAGEDIQYF. The CDR3 bases are TGTGCCAGTGGACTAGCGGGGGAGGACATTCAGTACTTC.

This clone has just a few counts. V usage is TRBV7-2 and J usage is TRBJ2-1; D is unclear. The CDR3 is 13 amino acids. Germline V gene data show CDR1 as SGHTA and CDR2 as FQGNSA. Trimming took off 1 base at V and 3 bases at J, with 4 bases between the two ends. The CDR3, as DNA: TGTGCCAGCAGCTTAGGCTTCTACAATGAGCAGTTCTTC. Its translation: CASSLGFYNEQFF.

This clone was detected once. J is TRBJ2-1 and V is TRBV27; D call uncertain. The CDR3 is made up of 14 amino acids. V gave up 3 bases and J gave up 7 bases, with 13 bases separating them. Germline V gives CDR1 MNHEY, CDR2 SMNVEV (reference sequence). CDR3 DNA sequence: TGTGCCAGCAGTTTCACTGATCAAGGTAATGAGCAGTTCTTC. As protein: CASSFTDQGNEQFF.

The chain is built from TRBV19 and TRBJ2-5, with D possibly TRBD2 on 5 matching bases. CDR1 is LNHDA, CDR2 SQIVND, per germline (reference sequence). The CDR3 runs to 17 residues. Trimming removed 6 bases from V and 0 bases from J, with 20 bases in between. The CDR3: CASSMAESGRYQETQYF. In DNA form, the CDR3 reads TGTGCCAGTAGCATGGCTGAGAGCGGACGGTACCAAGAGACCCAGTACTTC.

V usage is TRBV7-3 and J usage is TRBJ1-1, with D tentatively TRBD1 (5 bases). This CDR3 has 14 amino acids. Per the germline V gene, CDR1 is SGHTA and CDR2 is FQGTGA. Trimming took off 4 bases at V and 4 bases at J, with 13 bases between the two ends. CDR3 DNA sequence: TGTGCCAGCAGCTACACAGGCGGTAGCACTGAAGCTTTCTTT. Translating it yields CASSYTGGSTEAFF.

This clone has just a few counts. The V and J genes are TRBV29-1 and TRBJ2-1, with 8 bases matching TRBD2. This CDR3 spans 16 amino acids. CDR1 is SQVTM, CDR2 ANQGSEA, per germline. The J segment lost 4 bases and the V segment lost 1 base, leaving 9 bases of the junction unmatched. The CDR3 nucleotides are TGCAGCGTTGAAGGTTTTCTAGCGGGTCTGTACAATGAGCAGTTCTTC. Translation gives CSVEGFLAGLYNEQFF.

This clone was seen more than once but under ten times. The chain is built from TRBV11-2 and TRBJ1-1; D is uncertain. V lost 1 base to trimming and J lost 4 bases, with 7 bases between them. Germline values: CDR1 SGHAT, CDR2 FQNNGV. The CDR3 extends over 13 amino acids. CDR3 in DNA: TGTGCCAGCAGCTTAGGAGGGCGCACTGAAGCTTTCTTT. Encoded protein: CASSLGGRTEAFF.

The V call is TRBV5-1, the J call TRBJ2-2; TRBD2 agrees at 13 bases. Germline V gene lookup returns CDR1 SGHRS and CDR2 YFSETQ. V lost 1 base, J lost 1 base, and 4 bases stayed unmatched. The CDR3 spans 18 residues. Here the CDR3 DNA reads TGCGCCAGCAGCTTGAAGGGACTAGCGGGACTGAACACCGGGGAGCTGTTTTTT. Its translation is CASSLKGLAGLNTGELFF. Based on the CDR3 plus reference TRBV5-1 and TRBJ2-2, the full variable domain is KAGVTQTPRYLIKTRGQQVTLSCSPISGHRSVSWYQQTPGQGLQFLFEYFSETQRNKGNFPGRFSGRQFSNSRSEMNVSTLELGDSALYLCASSLKGLAGLNTGELFFGEGSRLTVL.

The V gene is TRBV6-5, the J gene TRBJ2-5; D is perhaps TRBD2 (6 bases). V was cut by 0 bases and J by 8 bases, with 13 bases left in between. Germline values: CDR1 MNHEY, CDR2 SVGAGI. The CDR3 length is 14 residues. This CDR3 reads CASSYSGGAGTQYF. CDR3 in DNA: TGTGCCAGCAGTTACTCTGGTGGGGCGGGAACCCAGTACTTC.

This chain connects TRBV4-1 to TRBJ2-5, with D possibly being TRBD2 (5 bases). CDR1 MGHRA and CDR2 YSYEKL come from the germline V gene. V was cut by 0 bases and J by 5 bases, with 10 bases left in between. The CDR3 has 14 residues. As DNA, the CDR3 is TGCGCCAGCAGCCAAGATTTCGGGGTTGAGACCCAGTACTTC. Amino acids: CASSQDFGVETQYF.

V and J are TRBV13 and TRBJ2-1; TRBD1 matches at 11 bases. Germline V lookup: CDR1 PRHDT, CDR2 FYEKMQ (reference sequence). The V and J ends lost 5 bases and 7 bases, in that order; junction bases with no gene match: 4. This CDR3 contains 14 residues. The CDR3 DNA sequence: TGTGCCAGCAGCCCGGGGACAGGGGGTAATGAGCAGTTCTTC. This codes for CASSPGTGGNEQFF.

In nucleotides, the CDR3 is TGCGCCAGCAGCCAAATACGGGAGGCCCCCAATGAGCAGTTCTTC. Encoded protein: CASSQIREAPNEQFF. The chain couples TRBV4-1 to TRBJ2-1; 7 nucleotides line up with TRBD2. Losses at the gene ends were 2 bases for V and 6 bases for J; bases not matched to a gene: 7. There are 15 residues in the CDR3. Germline V gene lookup returns CDR1 MGHRA and CDR2 YSYEKL.

This clone has just a few counts. The genes are TRBV29-1 and TRBJ2-2, with D unresolved. In germline, CDR1 is SQVTM, CDR2 ANQGSEA. The V end was cut by 3 bases, the J end by 1 base, with 6 bases between. The CDR3 consists of 13 residues. The DNA of the CDR3 is TGCAGCGTTGAGGTTGGGAACACCGGGGAGCTGTTTTTT. Protein: CSVEVGNTGELFF.

By sample fraction, this clone is large (0.1 to 1%). The chain combines TRBV28 with TRBJ2-7; tentative D call: TRBD1 (6 bases). This CDR3 comprises 14 residues. Per the germline V gene, CDR1 is MDHEN and CDR2 is SYDVKM. Trimming removed 5 bases from V and 2 bases from J, with 13 bases in between. CDR3: CASSPTGTPYEQYF. The CDR3 DNA sequence: TGTGCCAGCAGTCCCACAGGGACCCCCTACGAGCAGTACTTC.

The rearrangement joins TRBV28 to TRBJ1-2; TRBD1 aligns across 8 bases. The V segment lost 5 bases and the J segment 0 bases; nucleotides outside the gene matches: 8. The length of the CDR3 is 16 residues. CDR1 MDHEN and CDR2 SYDVKM come from the germline V gene. Written as DNA, the CDR3 is TGTGCCAGCAGTACACTCCCGGGACAGGCTAACTATGGCTACACCTTC. Its translation: CASSTLPGQANYGYTF.

This chain links TRBV5-5 with TRBJ1-4; 9 bases fit TRBD1. The ends lost 1 base at V and 8 bases at J; junction bases unmatched: 6. The CDR3 totals 15 residues. CDR1 and CDR2 (germline): SGHKS, YYEKEE (reference sequence). CDR3 region: CASSLRTGDYEKLFF. The CDR3 nucleotides are TGTGCCAGCAGCTTGCGGACAGGGGACTACGAAAAACTGTTTTTT.

V is TRBV13 and J is TRBJ1-1; weak D call: TRBD1 (5 bases). V lost 2 bases, J lost 1 base, and 5 bases lay in between. The CDR3 length is 13 residues. The V gene's germline CDR1 is PRHDT and CDR2 FYEKMQ (reference sequence). Here the CDR3 reads CASSLQGNTEAFF. The CDR3 coding sequence is TGTGCCAGCAGCTTACAGGGGAACACTGAAGCTTTCTTT.

This chain joins TRBV28 and TRBJ2-7; D is unclear. V lost 2 bases and J lost 5, with 19 bases in between. Germline V gives CDR1 MDHEN, CDR2 SYDVKM. This CDR3 is built from 16 residues. CDR3 DNA sequence: TGTGCCAGCAGTTTAGTACGCGACCGGCAGTATAACGAGCAGTACTTC. Protein: CASSLVRDRQYNEQYF.